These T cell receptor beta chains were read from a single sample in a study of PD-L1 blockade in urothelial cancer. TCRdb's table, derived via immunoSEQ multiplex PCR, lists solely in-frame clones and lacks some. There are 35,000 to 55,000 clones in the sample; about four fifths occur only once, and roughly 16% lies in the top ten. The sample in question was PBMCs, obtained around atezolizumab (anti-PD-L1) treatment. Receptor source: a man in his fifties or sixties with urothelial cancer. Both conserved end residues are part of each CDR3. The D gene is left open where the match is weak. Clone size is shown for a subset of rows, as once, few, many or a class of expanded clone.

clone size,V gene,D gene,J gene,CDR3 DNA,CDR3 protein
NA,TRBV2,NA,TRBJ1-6,TGTGCCAGCAGTGGACAAACAGGGTTCTCCTATAATTCACCCCTCCACTTT,CASSGQTGFSYNSPLHF
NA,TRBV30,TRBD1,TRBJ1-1,TGTGCCTGGAGCCCCGGACAGGGCGATACTGAAGCTTTCTTT,CAWSPGQGDTEAFF
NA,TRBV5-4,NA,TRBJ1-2,TGTGCCAGCAGCTTAGCGGGGGTCCGGAATGGCTACACCTTC,CASSLAGVRNGYTF
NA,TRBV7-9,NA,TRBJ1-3,TGTGCCAGCAGCCCTGCGGGAAACACCATATATTTT,CASSPAGNTIYF
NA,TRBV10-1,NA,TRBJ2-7,TGCGCCAGCAGTGACAGCTCCTACGAGCAGTACTTC,CASSDSSYEQYF
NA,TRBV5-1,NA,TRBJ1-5,TGCGCCAGCCGCGTCGACAGTGGCAATCAGCCCCAGCATTTT,CASRVDSGNQPQHF
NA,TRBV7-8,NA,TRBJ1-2,TGTGCCAGCAGCCCGCTAGGACAGCCCGAATCTAACTATGGCTACACCTTC,CASSPLGQPESNYGYTF
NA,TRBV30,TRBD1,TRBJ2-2,TGTGCCTGGAGTGTACTCAGGGACAGCTACACCGGGGAGCTGTTTTTT,CAWSVLRDSYTGELFF
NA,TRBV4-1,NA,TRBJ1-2,TGCGCCAGCAGCCAAGTATCTAAAGACAGGCCCAACTATGGCTACACCTTC,CASSQVSKDRPNYGYTF
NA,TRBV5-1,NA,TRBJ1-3,TGCGCCAGCAGCTTGGGGACAGAAGGAAACACCATATATTTT,CASSLGTEGNTIYF
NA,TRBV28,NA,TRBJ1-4,TGTGCCAGCAGGCGACAGGTTTCAACTAATGAAAAACTGTTTTTT,CASRRQVSTNEKLFF
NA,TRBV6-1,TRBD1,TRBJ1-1,TGTGCCAGCAGAACCTACAGGGGGCTGGGAGCTTTCTTT,CASRTYRGLGAFF
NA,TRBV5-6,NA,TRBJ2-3,TGTGCCAGCAGCTTGGACACCGCAGATACGCAGTATTTT,CASSLDTADTQYF
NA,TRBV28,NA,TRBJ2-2,TGTGCCAGCAGCCGATTCAGACCGACAGGGAGGATGAACACCGGGGAGCTGTTTTTT,CASSRFRPTGRMNTGELFF
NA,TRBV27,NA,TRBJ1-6,TGTGCCAGCAGTTTAGGAGCAGCTAATTCACCCCTCCACTTT,CASSLGAANSPLHF
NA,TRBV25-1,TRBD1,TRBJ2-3,TGTGCCAGCAGTGACCCCAAGGTGGACAGGGGGACGCAGTATTTT,CASSDPKVDRGTQYF
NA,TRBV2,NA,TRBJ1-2,TGTGCCAGCAACCTGGACAAGAACTATGGCTACACCTTC,CASNLDKNYGYTF
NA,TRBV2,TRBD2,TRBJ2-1,TGTGCCAGCAGGCTGACTAGCGGGGGGACAGATGAGCAGTTCTTC,CASRLTSGGTDEQFF
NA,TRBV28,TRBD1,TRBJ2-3,TGTGCCAGCAGTCCCGGGACAGCCACAGATACGCAGTATTTT,CASSPGTATDTQYF
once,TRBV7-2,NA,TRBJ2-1,TGTGCCAGCAGCTTAGAGTCTGGGGCCCCCAACAATGAGCAGTTCTTC,CASSLESGAPNNEQFF
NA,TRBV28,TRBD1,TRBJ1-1,TGTGCCAGCAGTTTATTAAGGGGGCGCGGGGCTGAAGCTTTCTTT,CASSLLRGRGAEAFF
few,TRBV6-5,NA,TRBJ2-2,TGTGCCACTCAAAGAGGGAATGGGGTCACCGGGGAGCTGTTTTTT,CATQRGNGVTGELFF
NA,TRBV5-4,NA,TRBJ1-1,TGTGCCAGCAGCGCGGGACCAGGAGGGACGAACACTGAAGCTTTCTTT,CASSAGPGGTNTEAFF
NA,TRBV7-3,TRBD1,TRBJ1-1,TGTGCCAGTCAGACAGGGTTGAACACTGAAGCTTTCTTT,CASQTGLNTEAFF
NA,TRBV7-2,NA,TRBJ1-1,TGTGCCAGCCGCCTCGGTAGGGGGGGGAATGAAGCTTTCTTT,CASRLGRGGNEAFF
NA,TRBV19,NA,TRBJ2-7,TGTGCCAGTAAGACGGACTTCTCCTACGAGCAGTACTTC,CASKTDFSYEQYF
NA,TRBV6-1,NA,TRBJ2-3,TGTGCCAGCAGCACAGGGAGAATTGGGGAGAATACGCAGTATTTT,CASSTGRIGENTQYF
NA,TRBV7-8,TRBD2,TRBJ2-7,TGTGCCAGCAGCTTTAGCGGGGGGGATCTTACTCGGCAGTACTTC,CASSFSGGDLTRQYF
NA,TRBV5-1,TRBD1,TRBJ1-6,TGCGCCAGCAGCGGGGACAGGGGTGAGAATTCACCCCTCCACTTT,CASSGDRGENSPLHF
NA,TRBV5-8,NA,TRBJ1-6,TGTGCCAGCAGTTCGCGGTTGTCACCCCTCCACTTT,CASSSRLSPLHF
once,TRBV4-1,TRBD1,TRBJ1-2,TGCGCCAGCAGACCCCCGGGACAGGGGGGCGGCTACACCTTC,CASRPPGQGGGYTF
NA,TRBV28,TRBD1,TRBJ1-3,TGTGCCAGCAGGGCTGCCGGGACAGGGGGGGCTGGAAACACCATATATTTT,CASRAAGTGGAGNTIYF
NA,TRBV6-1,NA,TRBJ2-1,TGTGCCAGCAGTGAAGTCTTCCCAGGGGTCAATGAGCAGTTCTTC,CASSEVFPGVNEQFF